This T cell receptor beta chain stems from a study of long-term antiretroviral therapy in people with HIV (dated by TCRdb to between 2021 and 2024). Regarding the complete study: The earliest samples were collected about a decade before the 2015 WHO recommendation for immediate ART, when ART was typically delayed until CD4 counts fell. Among the 30 or so participants with HIV, about a dozen were female. No cross-contamination during QIAcube processing was seen in test extractions of a monoclonal T-cell line run alongside around 30 polyclonal samples. From some 28 adults with confirmed HIV infection, the cohort provided roughly 200 cryopreserved PBMC samples, gathered serially across a mean of approximately six years (range 1-12). This retrospective serial study examined whether starting ART and sustained HIV suppression were associated with changes in the composition and diversity of the TRB repertoire in peripheral blood.

The immunoSEQ hsTCRB v3.0 assay was used at survey level resolution to sequence the TRB variable region. TRB sequencing targeted a depth of about 35,000-50,000 T-cell genomes per sample. TRB libraries were pooled and sequenced on an Illumina MiSeq using a v3 150-cycle kit. As for the original processing: Analysis of repertoires was carried out in R inside a reproducible Nextflow workflow spanning QC, data transformation and analysis. LymphoSeq2, an R package for exploring AIRR-Seq data, was used to implement the custom analyses. A few samples that produced fewer than 5000 total TRB sequences were removed, so approximately 190 HIV repertoires were analyzed. Of the 188 retained HIV repertoires, approximately 57 were collected before and roughly 130 after ART initiation. Repertoires were downsampled to 5000 TRB nucleotide sequences, and summary statistics were averaged over 100 downsampling iterations. Only TRB sequences with CDR3 regions of at least seven amino acids were retained for analysis. Two measures captured diversity: a Shannon entropy-derived clonality score and the Gini coefficient. Repertoire networks linked the top 5000 CDR3 amino acid sequences whenever two sequences differed by an edit distance of one. GLIPH2 predicted antigen specificity groups and MHC restriction for TRB CDR3 amino acid sequences. To flag known CMV, EBV, HIV or tissue antigen associations, CDR3 amino acid sequences were matched against VDJdb and McPAS-TCR. Pre-ART, post-ART and control groups were compared with Wilcoxon signed-rank tests and Holm-Bonferroni correction. TCRdb retrieved this table from immuneACCESS and kept in-frame rearrangements only. Not all clones are present; in checked studies, unresolved V genes account for under half, and no reason is known for the remainder. That table gives V, J and clone size, and the DNA gave D and trimming. Counted in this sample were more than 25,000 clones; about 94% of them appeared once. The ten largest make up about 6.4% of the sample.

Inclusion was restricted to participants for whom at least one PBMC sample before ART initiation and at least two post-ART samples were available. Every participant with HIV received treatment in the United States of America. Cryopreserved samples of about 0.95-10 million PBMC were thawed and washed before DNA extraction. At the time of the earliest PBMC sample, participants with HIV were aged between about 23 and 54 years. Each participant contributed PBMC samples from 1-4 timepoints before ART initiation and 2-8 timepoints after ART initiation, with a median of 7 samples. For every participant, serial HIV viral load, CD4+ T-cell count, ART history and demographic data were obtained. Genomic DNA was extracted from unsorted PBMC with a Qiagen kit on a QIAcube, processed in batches of 12 samples. Broader findings and caveats from the paper: Because pre-ART samples had limited cell numbers, profiling was done on unsorted PBMC rather than on sorted CD4+ and CD8+ T cells. Compared with controls, HIV repertoires had narrower CDR3 length ranges, and the network structure pointed to an antigen-experienced repertoire that shifted only slightly toward naive after ART. The repertoire was dominated across all time points by expanded TRB clones identified before ART initiation, although this dominance was seen to fluctuate and to decrease in many PLHIV after ART. Because PBMC availability was limited, only the TCR beta chain was sequenced, with no alpha chain pairing. ART initiation was associated with a significant increase in TRB diversity, but diversity stayed significantly below transplant donor controls even after long-term ART. The samples span the years 2004 to 2017, and the ART regimens used at that time may not be as effective as current regimens. Inferences about post-ART repertoire changes are limited because no data were available on ART adherence, viral resistance or therapy changes.

For this clone: Its antigen is unknown. The record has no base qualities; no much larger clone is one base away.

This receptor was identified in a woman in her thirties or forties with HIV. This material consisted of unsorted PBMCs, taken roughly 6.5 years after starting antiretroviral therapy.

The DNA reads as follows: TGCGCCAGCAGCCAAGACCCTAGCGGGGCCTACAATGAGCAGTTCTTC. Its product reads: CASSQDPSGAYNEQFF. The rearrangement joined TRBV4-1 to TRBJ2-1, with 9 middle bases fitting TRBD2. The germline V gene provides CDR1 MGHRA and CDR2 YSYEKL. Relative to germline, V is missing 0 bases and J is missing 2 bases, with 2 bases of the junction outside any gene match. The CDR3 goes from the cysteine to the phenylalanine over 16 residues. CDR3 DNA only is kept here, 48 bases in frame from base 1.